This T cell receptor (beta chain) was sequenced for a study of OX40 agonist ivuxolimab in advanced cancers. To note about this clone: Its specificity is unknown.

The study, taken as a whole, reports: On average, a greater number of expanded clones characterised CD8+ T cells relative to CD4+.

The repertoire was sequenced with immunoSEQ multiplex PCR; TCRdb's copy has only in-frame clones and lacks some. The table records tens of thousands of clones, about 88% of them present only once. This CDR3 region has 15 residues. CDR1 is MGHRA, CDR2 YSYEKL, per germline. V is TRBV4-1 and J is TRBJ2-5, with D unresolved. TRBJ2-7 matches the DNA end more closely, so the J call is doubtful. This TCR derives from an adult with an advanced solid tumor such as melanoma, head and neck, liver or kidney cancer. Sample: CD4+ or CD8+ T cells sorted from blood, taken in a trial of the OX40 agonist ivuxolimab. The DNA of the CDR3 is TGCGCCAGCAGCCAAGACCGGGTTCGCGGCTACGAGCAGTACTTC. It is translated as CASSQDRVRGYEQYF.